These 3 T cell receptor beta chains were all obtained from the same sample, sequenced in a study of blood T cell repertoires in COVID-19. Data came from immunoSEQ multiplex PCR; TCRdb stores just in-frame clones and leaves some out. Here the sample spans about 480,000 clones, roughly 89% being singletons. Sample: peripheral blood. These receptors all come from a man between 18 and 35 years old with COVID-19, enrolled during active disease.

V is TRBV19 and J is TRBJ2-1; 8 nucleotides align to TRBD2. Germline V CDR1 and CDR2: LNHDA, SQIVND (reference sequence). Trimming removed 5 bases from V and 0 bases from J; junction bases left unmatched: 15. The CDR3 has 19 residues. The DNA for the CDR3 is TGTGCCAGTAGTCTCCGCGGAGCGGGAGAAACTCGCTCCTACAATGAGCAGTTCTTC. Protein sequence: CASSLRGAGETRSYNEQFF.

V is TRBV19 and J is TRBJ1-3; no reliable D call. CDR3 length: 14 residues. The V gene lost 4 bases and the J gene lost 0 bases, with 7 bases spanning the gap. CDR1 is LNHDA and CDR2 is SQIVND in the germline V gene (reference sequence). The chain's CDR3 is CASSTGDSGNTIYF. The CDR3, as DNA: TGTGCCAGTAGTACAGGTGACTCTGGAAACACCATATATTTT.

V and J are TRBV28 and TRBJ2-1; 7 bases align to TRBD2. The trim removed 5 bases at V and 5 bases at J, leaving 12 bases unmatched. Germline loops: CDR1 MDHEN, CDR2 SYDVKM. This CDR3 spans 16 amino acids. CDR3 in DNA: TGTGCCAGCAGTACCCCGATTGCGGGAGACCACAATGAGCAGTTCTTC. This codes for CASSTPIAGDHNEQFF.